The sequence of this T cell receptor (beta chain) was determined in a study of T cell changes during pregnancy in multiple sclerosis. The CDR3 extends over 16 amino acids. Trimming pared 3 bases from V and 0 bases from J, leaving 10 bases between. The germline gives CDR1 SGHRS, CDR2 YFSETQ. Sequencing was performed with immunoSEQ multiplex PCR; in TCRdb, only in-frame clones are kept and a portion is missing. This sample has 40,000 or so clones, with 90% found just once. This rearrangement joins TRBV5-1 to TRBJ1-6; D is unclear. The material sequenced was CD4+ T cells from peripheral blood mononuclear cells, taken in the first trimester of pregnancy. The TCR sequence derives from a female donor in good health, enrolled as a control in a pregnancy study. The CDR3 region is CASSSGGSSYNSPLHF. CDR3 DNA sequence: TGCGCCAGCAGCTCGGGAGGGAGCTCCTATAATTCACCCCTCCACTTT.